Shown below are 12 T cell receptor beta chains from a single sample sequenced in a study of radiotherapy plus CTLA-4 blockade in lung cancer. Using immunoSEQ multiplex PCR, the repertoire was profiled, and TCRdb retains in-frame clones only, with some absent. The sample holds roughly 110,000 clones, 70% to 90% seen once. The specimen was peripheral blood, collected from a patient treated with radiotherapy plus ipilimumab. The receptor source for this set is a human donor with non-small cell lung cancer that progressed on radiotherapy plus ipilimumab. Some clones in this sample may be carry-over from other donors' samples.

The chain couples TRBV6-4 to TRBJ2-2, with D hard to call. The CDR3 has 15 amino acids. Germline loops: CDR1 MRHNA, CDR2 SNTAGT. V was clipped by 5 bases and J by 5 bases, with 15 bases between them. As DNA, the CDR3 is TGTGCCAGCAGTCCCGTCCTTGGAAGGACCGGGGAGCTGTTTTTT. It codes for CASSPVLGRTGELFF.

The gene calls are TRBV15 and TRBJ2-7; no definite D call. There are 17 residues in the CDR3. CDR1 and CDR2 (germline): LNHNV, YYDKDF (reference sequence). The ends were cut back, 0 bases at V and 3 bases at J, with 18 bases in the middle. Here the CDR3 reads CATSRDLAQGWNYEQYF. The CDR3 DNA sequence: TGTGCCACCAGCAGAGATCTTGCACAAGGGTGGAACTACGAGCAGTACTTC.

CDR3 sequence: CASSSTGFDSPLHF. CDR3 coding DNA: TGTGCCAGCAGTTCCACAGGGTTTGATTCACCCCTCCACTTT. The V call is TRBV6-5, the J call TRBJ1-6; maybe TRBD1 (6 bases). The CDR3 extends over 14 amino acids. Looked up from germline, CDR1 is MNHEY and CDR2 is SVGAGI. Trimming stripped 4 bases from V and 8 bases from J, with 12 bases between.

This clone showed up many times. V usage is TRBV2 and J usage is TRBJ2-1; 8 bases agree with TRBD2. Germline V gives CDR1 SNHLY, CDR2 FYNNEI. The CDR3 runs to 16 residues. V dropped 4 bases and J dropped 4; count of bases not matched to a gene: 9. The CDR3 reads CASSAAAGGPYNEQFF. The CDR3 DNA sequence: TGTGCCAGCAGTGCGGCTGCGGGGGGCCCTTACAATGAGCAGTTCTTC.

There are a few counts of this clone. The chain has TRBV5-5 and TRBJ1-2, with 8 bases identical to TRBD1. The CDR3 totals 16 residues. The V and J ends lost 3 bases and 2 bases, in that order; junction bases with no gene match: 9. Per germline, CDR1 SGHKS and CDR2 YYEKEE (reference sequence). The CDR3 sequence: CASSYKTGAKNYGYTF. The CDR3 region has the DNA TGTGCCAGCAGCTATAAGACAGGGGCCAAAAACTATGGCTACACCTTC.

This chain joins TRBV7-2 and TRBJ1-1; tentative D call: TRBD1 (6 bases). The CDR3 runs 14 residues. V gave up 5 bases and J gave up 5 bases, with 15 bases separating them. Per germline, CDR1 SGHTA and CDR2 FQGNSA. As DNA, the CDR3 is TGTGCCAGCAGCCCCGGGACAATGAGTACTGAAGCTTTCTTT. Its protein product is CASSPGTMSTEAFF.

With regard to this clone: A junction end diverges from the germline sequence, so it may reflect a read error. The chain recombines TRBV7-7 with TRBJ2-2; 9 bases line up with TRBD1. The CDR3 is 17 amino acids. Germline CDR1 SSHAT, CDR2 FNYEAQ (reference sequence). CDR3 nucleotide sequence: TGTGCTAGCAGTCGAACCGGGACAGGGAGAGTGGCCGGGGAGCTGTTTTTT. Its translation is CASSRTGTGRVAGELFF.

This clone was seen just once. CDR3 region: CASSFGQGKGYGYTF. The CDR3 DNA sequence: TGTGCCAGCAGCTTCGGACAGGGGAAGGGCTATGGCTACACCTTC. The J gene is TRBJ1-2, the V gene TRBV7-2; 9 nucleotides line up with TRBD1. The CDR3 contains 15 residues. The junction had 6 bases not matched to a gene; V was cut back by 3 bases and J by 4 bases. Germline V CDR1 and CDR2: SGHTA, FQGNSA.

The rearrangement uses TRBV7-9 and TRBJ2-6; TRBD1 aligns across 8 bases. There are 18 residues in the CDR3. Germline-derived CDR1 and CDR2 are SEHNR and FQNEAQ (reference sequence). Trimming cost V 4 bases and J 3 bases; bases outside gene matches: 11. In nucleotides, the CDR3 is TGTGCCAGCAGCTACGGAGGCAGGGGGCAAGGTGGGGCCAACGTCCTGACTTTC. This encodes CASSYGGRGQGGANVLTF.

This clone was found once. The junction and the germline gene differ at one end; a read error may be behind it. The same CDR3 is also encoded by other DNA sequences in this sample. The V gene is TRBV18, the J gene TRBJ2-5, with D unclear. The length of the CDR3 is 16 residues. Per the germline V gene, CDR1 is KGHSH and CDR2 is LQKENI. CDR3 sequence reads: CASSPYVGSAVETQYF. Written as DNA, the CDR3 is TGCGCCAGCTCACCCTACGTGGGGTCGGCTGTAGAGACCCAGTACTTC.

The rearrangement joins TRBV6-1 to TRBJ2-1; 13 nucleotides line up with TRBD2. The germline gives CDR1 MNHNS, CDR2 SASEGT. The CDR3 runs to 15 residues. J lost 7 bases, V lost 9 bases, and 9 bases had no gene match. CDR3 sequence: CASIRLAGGANEQFF. CDR3 DNA: TGTGCCAGTATAAGACTAGCGGGGGGTGCTAATGAGCAGTTCTTC.

The gene calls are TRBV6-5 and TRBJ1-1; unclear D gene. CDR1 is MNHEY and CDR2 is SVGAGI in the germline V gene. V lost 6 bases and J 1 base, leaving 3 bases between the germline ends. The CDR3 loop spans 11 amino acids. As DNA, the CDR3 is TGTGCCAGCAGCAGGAACACTGAAGCTTTCTTT. It yields the protein CASSRNTEAFF.